Listed below are T cell receptor beta chains from one sample, sequenced in a study of T-cell reconstitution after alpha-beta-depleted transplantation in children. MiXCR was run by TCRdb on the PCR reads, yielding one entry per CDR3 protein. The repertoire includes approximately 490,000 distinct CDR3 sequences, 10% to 13% of them detected once, and just over 2% sits in the top ten. Sample: PBMCs, taken before TCRalphabeta/CD19-depleted stem cell transplant. All receptors derive from a child younger than 10 with inherited bone marrow failure, due to receive a stem cell transplant. The CDR3 runs from the conserved cysteine through the conserved F or W. Fields, in order: CDR3 DNA, CDR3 protein, D gene, clone size, J gene, V gene. The D gene is left open where the match is weak. Size is omitted from some rows. Given values are once, few, many or a class for expanded clones.

TGCAGAGCCTTCCTTCAGGGGAGCGATGGCTACACCTTC | CRAFLQGSDGYTF | NA | NA | TRBJ1-2 | TRBV29-1
TGCAGCGTTGCCCTAGGGACTAGCGGACTACTTCTTCCTCACGAGCAGTACTTC | CSVALGTSGLLLPHEQYF | TRBD2 | many | TRBJ2-7 | TRBV29-1
TGTGCCAGCAGCTTGAGCGGGAGTGTAGATACGCAGTATTTT | CASSLSGSVDTQYF | TRBD2 | many | TRBJ2-3 | TRBV5-4
TGCGCCAGCAGCTTGGCCTCGAGGGCCGGGGAGCTGTTTTTT | CASSLASRAGELFF | NA | few | TRBJ2-2 | TRBV5-1
TGCAGCGTTGAACGCCAGCGGGATGGGTCCGAGCAGTACTTC | CSVERQRDGSEQYF | TRBD2 | many | TRBJ2-7 | TRBV29-1
TGTGCCAGCAGTCGTCCCGGGACAGAAAAAAATGGCTACACCTTC | CASSRPGTEKNGYTF | TRBD1 | few | TRBJ1-2 | TRBV12-3/TRBV12-4
TGCAGTGCTAGAGATCCAGGGGCGCGGGAGGCTTTCTTT | CSARDPGAREAFF | NA | few | TRBJ1-1 | TRBV20-1
TGTGCCAGCAGCCAGACGACTAGCGGGAGGGCCGTTGACGAGCAGTACTTC | CASSQTTSGRAVDEQYF | TRBD2 | many | TRBJ2-7 | TRBV3-1
TGTGCCAGCAGCCCCGACAGGGACCTCTATAATTCACCCCTCCACTTT | CASSPDRDLYNSPLHF | TRBD1 | many | TRBJ1-6 | TRBV7-8
TGCGCCAGCAGTGAGAGGGTAGCGGGAGAATGGGGTGAGCAGTTCTTC | CASSERVAGEWGEQFF | TRBD2 | many | TRBJ2-1 | TRBV10-1
TGTGCCAGCAACCCCAGCGGGAGGATCTCTACGCAGCAGTACTTC | CASNPSGRISTQQYF | TRBD2 | many | TRBJ2-7 | TRBV12-3/TRBV12-4
TGCGCCAGCAGCCAAGTTGTAGGGCCCAATGAAAAACTGTTTTTT | CASSQVVGPNEKLFF | NA | NA | TRBJ1-4 | TRBV4-1
TGTGCCAGCACCGCAGCGGGAGGGCCCGAGGAGACCCAGTACTTC | CASTAAGGPEETQYF | TRBD2 | many | TRBJ2-5 | TRBV28
TGTGCCAGCAGCCAAGAGGGACTAGCGGACAAGACCCAGTACTTC | CASSQEGLADKTQYF | TRBD2 | many | TRBJ2-5 | TRBV4-2
TGTGCCAGCAGATTAGCCCCGGGGACCTATGGCTACACCTTC | CASRLAPGTYGYTF | NA | many | TRBJ1-2 | TRBV7-8
TGTGCCATCAGTGAACCGGGACGACCCCCCTACAATGAGCAGTTCTTC | CAISEPGRPPYNEQFF | NA | many | TRBJ2-1 | TRBV10-3
TGCAGTGCTGACAGGGACCTAAACACTGAAGCTTTCTTT | CSADRDLNTEAFF | TRBD1 | many | TRBJ1-1 | TRBV20-1
TGTGCCAGCAGTTACTCGCTCCGGGGGAGGGAGACCCAGTACTTC | CASSYSLRGRETQYF | NA | many | TRBJ2-5 | TRBV6-2/TRBV6-3
TGCGCCAGCAGCCAAGGGCCTAGCGGGAGTAGGGCGCAGTATTTT | CASSQGPSGSRAQYF | TRBD2 | many | TRBJ2-3 | TRBV4-3
TGTGCCTGGAGTCCTTCTGCCCAGAATGAGCAGTTCTTC | CAWSPSAQNEQFF | NA | many | TRBJ2-1 | TRBV30
TGCAGTGTTCTTGGTGGGGACAGGGATTGGGTCCCGCTAGTTGGGCAGATCTTC | CSVLGGDRDWVPLVGQIF | TRBD1 | NA | TRBJ2-1 | TRBV20-1
TGTGCCAGCAGTTCTGCGAAGGGCGAGCAGTACTTC | CASSSAKGEQYF | NA | many | TRBJ2-7 | TRBV12-3/TRBV12-4
TGCGCCAGCAGCTTGGTGGCAACCGCGGGATCAAACGAGCAGTACTTC | CASSLVATAGSNEQYF | NA | NA | TRBJ2-7 | TRBV5-1
TGTGCCAGCAGTGAATTTGGCGGGGAGCTGTTTTTT | CASSEFGGELFF | NA | many | TRBJ2-2 | TRBV25-1
TGCAGTGCTAGCGGGAGGTCCTACAATGAGCAGTTCTTC | CSASGRSYNEQFF | TRBD2 | many | TRBJ2-1 | TRBV20-1
TGCAGTGCTAGTAGGGGCTCCTACGAGCAGTACTTC | CSASRGSYEQYF | NA | many | TRBJ2-7 | TRBV20-1
TGTGCCAGCAGTTTAGGGACCCTCGTCTACAATGAGCAGTTCTTC | CASSLGTLVYNEQFF | NA | many | TRBJ2-1 | TRBV12-3/TRBV12-4
TGTGCCAGCAGTACAAACATCGCTTCCTACGAGCAGTACTTC | CASSTNIASYEQYF | NA | many | TRBJ2-7 | TRBV12-3/TRBV12-4
TGTGCCAGCAGCTTACTAGCGGGAGACGAGCAGTACTTC | CASSLLAGDEQYF | TRBD2 | many | TRBJ2-7 | TRBV7-9
TGTGCCAGCAGCTTAGTGGCAGGGAACGCAGATACGCAGTATTTT | CASSLVAGNADTQYF | NA | many | TRBJ2-3 | TRBV7-9
TGTGCCAGCAGTTTATCTTGGGGGATCGAGCAGTACTTC | CASSLSWGIEQYF | NA | many | TRBJ2-7 | TRBV28
TGTGCCAGCAGGGGGGAGGGAGGATACGAGCAGTACTTC | CASRGEGGYEQYF | TRBD2 | many | TRBJ2-7 | TRBV12-3/TRBV12-4
TGTGCCTGGGGTGCGGGGGGGCCCGGGGAGCTGTTTTTT | CAWGAGGPGELFF | TRBD2 | many | TRBJ2-2 | TRBV30
TGTGCCAGCAGCTTAGGCCCAGGGTTAGCGAACACCGGGGAGCTGTTTTTT | CASSLGPGLANTGELFF | NA | many | TRBJ2-2 | TRBV7-2
TGTGCCAGCAGTATCTCACCCGGCAGTGCCTATGGCTACACCTTC | CASSISPGSAYGYTF | NA | few | TRBJ1-2 | TRBV27
TGTGCTTGGGAGGGCTCTGGGGCCAACGTCCTGACTTTC | CAWEGSGANVLTF | TRBD2 | many | TRBJ2-6 | TRBV7-2
TGCAGTGCTCCCCGACAGGGACAGCGAGCACACAATGAGCAGTTCTTC | CSAPRQGQRAHNEQFF | TRBD1 | many | TRBJ2-1 | TRBV20-1
TGTGCCAGCAGGGCCCTTACCTCTGGAAACACCATATATTTT | CASRALTSGNTIYF | NA | many | TRBJ1-3 | TRBV12-3/TRBV12-4
TGCAGTGCTTACAGGGACCTGAATCAGCCCCAGCATTTT | CSAYRDLNQPQHF | NA | many | TRBJ1-5 | TRBV20-1
TGTGCCAGCAGCCAAGGCCACAGGGGAGAGACCCAGTACTTC | CASSQGHRGETQYF | TRBD1 | NA | TRBJ2-5 | TRBV3-1
TGTGCCAGCAGTTACGGGGCGGGCCGGACCAATGAGCAGTTCTTC | CASSYGAGRTNEQFF | NA | few | TRBJ2-1 | TRBV6-2/TRBV6-3
TGTGCCAGTCACATAACAGGGTACACCGGGGAGCTGTTTTTT | CASHITGYTGELFF | NA | many | TRBJ2-2 | TRBV12-3/TRBV12-4
TGCGCCAGCAGGGAACTTTCCGGGAGAGATACGCAGTATTTT | CASRELSGRDTQYF | NA | NA | TRBJ2-3 | TRBV5-1
TGCGCCAGCAGCTTGGCCAAAGGGACTAGCGGGAGGACTGAGCAGTTCTTC | CASSLAKGTSGRTEQFF | TRBD2 | many | TRBJ2-1 | TRBV5-1
TGTGCCAGCAGTTACTCGAAAGCGAATGGCGGAAGAGTCGGTTGGAGCACTGAAGCTTTCTTT | CASSYSKANGGRVGWSTEAFF | NA | many | TRBJ1-1 | TRBV6-2/TRBV6-3
TGTGCCAGCAGTCTAGCAGGGGGCTACACTGAAGCTTTCTTT | CASSLAGGYTEAFF | TRBD1 | many | TRBJ1-1 | TRBV12-3/TRBV12-4
TGTGCCATCGGGGGGGGGGCGAGCAGTCAAGAGACCCAGTACTTC | CAIGGGASSQETQYF | NA | NA | TRBJ2-5 | TRBV10-3
TGCAGCGTTGAACTGGCGGGGCCGTACGAGCAGTACTTC | CSVELAGPYEQYF | NA | NA | TRBJ2-7 | TRBV29-1
TGTGCCAGCAGTTTGTATCCCGGACGCTCCGGGGAGCTGTTTTTT | CASSLYPGRSGELFF | NA | few | TRBJ2-2 | TRBV12-3/TRBV12-4
TGTGCCAGCAGTTTATTGCCTAGCAGTAACGAGCAGTACTTC | CASSLLPSSNEQYF | NA | NA | TRBJ2-7 | TRBV27